The table lists the clone carrying this T cell receptor (beta chain) with a few counts. The target antigen is unknown. The sample belongs to a study of T-cell memory formation after mild COVID-19. Study at large: The study found TCR clusters largely donor specific.

Germline V gene data show CDR1 as MNHNY and CDR2 as SVGAGI (reference sequence). The germline V and J ends were trimmed by 8 bases and 8 bases, with 19 bases remaining between them. This CDR3 is built from 14 residues. TCRdb passed the 5' RACE reads through MiXCR, listing each CDR3 protein once. The sample lists 290,000 or so distinct CDR3 sequences, around 19% occurring once. Study outcomes and limitations: Clones that contracted clustered mainly in CM and EM if CD4+ and in EMRA if CD8+.

The sample comprised PBMCs or a T cell subset sorted from them (not recorded which). This sequence was found in a man aged 18 to 35 who had mild COVID-19 (a few samples of this study predate the infection). Cell type and time point are not known. V is TRBV6-6 and J is TRBJ2-1; D is possibly TRBD1 (7 bases). The CDR3 DNA is TGTGCCAGCCTTCCCCGAGGGGGGACAGATGAGCAGTTCTTC. Protein sequence: CASLPRGGTDEQFF.